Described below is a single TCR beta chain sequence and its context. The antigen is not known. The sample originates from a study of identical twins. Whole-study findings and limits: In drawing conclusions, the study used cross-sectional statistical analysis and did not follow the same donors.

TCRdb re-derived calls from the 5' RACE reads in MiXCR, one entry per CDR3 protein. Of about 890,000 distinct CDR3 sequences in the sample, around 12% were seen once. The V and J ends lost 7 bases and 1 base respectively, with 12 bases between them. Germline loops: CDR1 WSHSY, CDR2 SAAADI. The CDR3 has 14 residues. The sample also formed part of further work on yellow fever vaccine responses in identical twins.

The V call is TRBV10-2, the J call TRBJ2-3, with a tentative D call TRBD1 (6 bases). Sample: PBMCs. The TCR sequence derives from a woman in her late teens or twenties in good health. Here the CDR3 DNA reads TGCGCCAGCAATTATCAGGGGCGCACAGATACGCAGTATTTT. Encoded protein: CASNYQGRTDTQYF.